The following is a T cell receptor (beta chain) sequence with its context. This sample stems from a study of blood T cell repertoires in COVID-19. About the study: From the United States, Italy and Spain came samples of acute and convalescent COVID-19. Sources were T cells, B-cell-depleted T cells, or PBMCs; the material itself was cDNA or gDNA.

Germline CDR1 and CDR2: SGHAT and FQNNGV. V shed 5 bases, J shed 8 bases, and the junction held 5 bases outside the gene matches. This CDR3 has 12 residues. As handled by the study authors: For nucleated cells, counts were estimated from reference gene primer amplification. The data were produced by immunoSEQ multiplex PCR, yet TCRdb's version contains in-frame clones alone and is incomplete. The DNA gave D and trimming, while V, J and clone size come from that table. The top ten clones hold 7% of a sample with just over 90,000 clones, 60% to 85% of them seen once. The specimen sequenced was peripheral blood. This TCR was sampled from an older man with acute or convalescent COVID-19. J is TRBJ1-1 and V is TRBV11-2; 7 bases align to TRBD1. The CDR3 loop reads CASSLGTDEAFF. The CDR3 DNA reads TGTGCCAGCAGCCTGGGGACAGACGAAGCTTTCTTT.